This TCR beta chain was found in a study of T cell responses to AZD1222 COVID-19 vaccine. From germline, CDR1 is SQVTM and CDR2 ANQGSEA. The CDR3 loop spans 14 amino acids. With 7 bases clipped from V and 0 bases from J, the junction kept 4 bases outside the gene matches. Method: immunoSEQ multiplex PCR; TCRdb's copy keeps in-frame clones and lacks some. The table shows roughly 120,000 clones, with more than 75% occurring only once. Notes on this clone: Its antigen is undetermined.

Study outcomes and limitations: In all cases, repertoires were sampled only after the peak T cell response. At 160-218 and 743-854, vaccine-associated CD4 TCRs were dominant, and they spanned spike. Females outnumbered males among donors, who were mostly white British; clonal diversity was possibly underestimated.

The chain joins TRBV29-1 to TRBJ1-3, with TRBD1 matching over 9 bases. This TCR was sampled from an adult in good health. The input for sequencing was peripheral blood, taken on day 0 of AZD1222 vaccination. CDR3: CSADRGLSGNTIYF. The CDR3 DNA sequence: TGCAGCGCGGACAGGGGACTCTCTGGAAACACCATATATTTT.